Below, 24 T cell receptor beta chains from the same sample are listed, as sequenced in a study of T cells in Graves' hyperthyroidism and ophthalmopathy (dated by TCRdb to the late 2010s). Libraries were made using multiplex PCR. This sample was sequenced with an Illumina HiSeq 2000. TCR beta CDR3 regions were amplified from RNA transcripts. The TCR CDR3 was subjected to a first round of RT-PCR using the HTBI primer set and the Qiagen OneStep RT-PCR kit. The raw public reads went through TCRdb reprocessing: fastp at Q25, MiXCR clone calling, in-frame beta chains kept. Rows merge per CDR3 protein into single entries with the most common DNA and genes. The sample table contains around 580,000 distinct CDR3 sequences; only one count was recorded for roughly a sixth of them. The leading ten clones occupy under 20% of the sample. Sequencing used blood. The receptors were sampled from a woman aged 18-29 years with Graves' hyperthyroidism.

This clonotype was observed many times. The chain combines TRBV28 with TRBJ2-3; no firm D call. Germline lookup yields CDR1 MDHEN and CDR2 SYDVKM. This CDR3 has 11 residues. The V gene lost 8 bases and the J gene lost 4 bases, with 7 bases spanning the gap. The chain's CDR3 is CASGYPDTQYF. The DNA for the CDR3 is TGTGCCAGCGGGTATCCAGATACGCAGTATTTT.

The rearrangement joins TRBV29-1 to TRBJ2-1; 7 positions agree with TRBD2. The germline gives CDR1 SQVTM, CDR2 ANQGSEA. The CDR3 contains 13 residues. V was clipped by 7 bases and J by 2 bases; unmatched bases: 5. The CDR3 DNA follows: TGCAGCGCGCTAGCGGCTACCTACAATGAGCAGTTCTTC. It specifies CSALAATYNEQFF.

This clonotype was recorded many times. This chain connects TRBV20-1 to TRBJ1-1; no clear D gene. This CDR3 spans 13 amino acids. Trimming cost V 7 bases and J 2 bases, with 14 bases left between them. Germline-derived CDR1 and CDR2 are DFQATT and SNEGSKA (reference sequence). DNA for the CDR3: TGCAGTGTTAAGGGATGGGGAAACACTGAAGCTTTCTTT. Amino acids: CSVKGWGNTEAFF.

The table lists this clonotype with a few counts. The V and J genes are TRBV7-9 and TRBJ2-5; tentative D call: TRBD1 (6 bases). Germline V gene sequence: CDR1 SEHNR, CDR2 FQNEAQ (reference sequence). The CDR3 spans 15 residues. The V gene lost 3 bases and the J gene lost 0 bases, with 11 bases spanning the gap. CDR3 nucleotide sequence: TGTGCCAGCAGCTTTCTCGGACAGAACCAAGAGACCCAGTACTTC. It is translated as CASSFLGQNQETQYF.

This clonotype has more than one count but fewer than ten. V gene TRBV20-1 combines with J gene TRBJ2-7; a possible D gene is TRBD2 (5 bases). The CDR3 spans 13 residues. V was trimmed by 1 base and J by 2 bases, leaving 9 bases between them. The V gene's germline CDR1 is DFQATT and CDR2 SNEGSKA (reference sequence). The CDR3 region has the DNA TGCAGTGCTAGAGGGGAGTCCACCTACGAGCAGTACTTC. Its protein is CSARGESTYEQYF.

This chain's CDR3 is CASSLAERFNQPQHF. The CDR3 nucleotides read TGTGCCAGCAGCTTAGCTGAGCGATTCAATCAGCCCCAGCATTTT. The chain employs TRBV11-2 and TRBJ1-5; no clear D gene. Germline CDR1 reads SGHAT; CDR2 reads FQNNGV. With 1 base removed from V and 3 bases from J, the gap between germline ends came to 10 bases. The CDR3 sequence is 15 residues long. Together with reference TRBV11-2 and TRBJ1-5, the CDR3 gives the full variable domain: EAGVAQSPRYKIIEKRQSVAFWCNPISGHATLYWYQQILGQGPKLLIQFQNNGVVDDSQLPKDRFSAERLKGVDSTLKIQPAKLEDSAVYLCASSLAERFNQPQHFGDGTRLSIL.

The chain is built from TRBV6-1 and TRBJ2-1; 9 bases agree with TRBD2. The CDR3 is 15 amino acids. V trimming: 3 bases; J trimming: 8 bases; junction bases outside the gene matches: 8. Germline V gene data show CDR1 as MNHNS and CDR2 as SASEGT. CDR3 loop: CASSDVVAGVDEQFF. CDR3 coding DNA: TGTGCCAGCAGTGACGTGGTAGCGGGAGTTGATGAGCAGTTCTTC.

This clonotype was observed a few times. The rearrangement joins TRBV6-5 to TRBJ1-2; 11 bases align to TRBD1. CDR3 size: 18 residues. Germline V gene lookup returns CDR1 MNHEY and CDR2 SVGAGI. V was clipped by 2 bases and J by 0 bases; unmatched bases: 8. The CDR3 here is CASSYLGTGGLSNYGYTF. DNA of the CDR3: TGTGCCAGCAGTTACCTTGGGACAGGGGGACTATCTAACTATGGCTACACCTTC.

This clonotype was seen ten or more times. This CDR3 reads CASSGMGVHGYTF. The CDR3 DNA reads TGTGCCAGCAGCGGGATGGGCGTGCATGGCTACACCTTC. V usage is TRBV9 and J usage is TRBJ1-2; D call uncertain. The CDR3 extends over 13 amino acids. The V gene's germline CDR1 is SGDLS and CDR2 YYNGEE. Trimming left V 3 bases short and J 6 bases short, with 12 bases between. Looking up the rest from reference TRBV9 and TRBJ1-2 gives the full variable domain: DSGVTQTPKHLITATGQRVTLRCSPRSGDLSVYWYQQSLDQGLQFLIQYYNGEERAKGNILERFSAQQFPDLHSELNLSSLELGDSALYFCASSGMGVHGYTFGSGTRLTVV.

This clonotype appeared a few times. The chain recombines TRBV7-2 with TRBJ2-1, with TRBD2 matching over 10 bases. The germline V gene has CDR1 SGHTA and CDR2 FQGNSA. The CDR3 length is 15 residues. V dropped 1 base and J dropped 8; count of bases not matched to a gene: 5. In nucleotides, the CDR3 is TGTGCCAGCAGCTTAGGTCTAGCGGGAGAGGATGAGCAGTTCTTC. The encoded protein is CASSLGLAGEDEQFF.

The table lists this clonotype with many counts. The V and J genes are TRBV5-6 and TRBJ2-7, with D tentatively TRBD2 (5 bases). The germline gives CDR1 SGHDT, CDR2 YYEEEE. V was clipped by 1 base and J by 3 bases, with 17 bases between them. The CDR3 runs to 16 residues. The CDR3 is CASSLLKERILYEQYF. CDR3 sequence (DNA): TGTGCCAGCAGCTTGCTGAAGGAGCGGATTCTCTACGAGCAGTACTTC.

This clonotype occurred a few times. The chain has TRBV27 and TRBJ1-6, with D maybe TRBD1 (6 bases). V lost 3 bases, J lost 5 bases, and 8 bases lay in between. Germline V gene lookup returns CDR1 MNHEY and CDR2 SMNVEV (reference sequence). This CDR3 contains 14 residues. This chain's CDR3 is CASSFGGHNSPLHF. The CDR3 DNA reads as TGTGCCAGCAGTTTCGGGGGCCATAATTCACCCCTCCACTTT.

In its sample, this clonotype was seen a few times. This chain links TRBV9 with TRBJ2-3; D remains unclear. CDR3 size: 15 residues. V was shortened by 3 bases and J by 0 bases, with 11 bases between the two germline ends. CDR1 and CDR2 (germline): SGDLS, YYNGEE. The CDR3 DNA reads as TGTGCCAGCAGCGCCGACCCCCTTAGCACAGATACGCAGTATTTT. It specifies CASSADPLSTDTQYF.

The sample holds many counts of this clonotype. CDR3 bases: TGTGCCAGCAGTGTCTCTCCGGGAGCCCTCTACGAGCAGTACTTC. Amino acids: CASSVSPGALYEQYF. The chain combines TRBV2 with TRBJ2-7; possible D gene TRBD2, 6 bases. The CDR3 extends over 15 amino acids. V gave up 4 bases and J gave up 3 bases, with 16 bases separating them. Germline loops: CDR1 SNHLY, CDR2 FYNNEI.

This clonotype was seen more than once but under ten times. The chain couples TRBV2 to TRBJ2-1, with 7 bases that match TRBD2. The CDR3 covers 15 residues. The junction had 4 bases not matched to a gene; V was cut back by 4 bases and J by 1 base. Germline V gene data show CDR1 as SNHLY and CDR2 as FYNNEI. CDR3 amino acids: CASSGPGGSYNEQFF. As DNA, the CDR3 is TGTGCCAGCAGTGGGCCGGGGGGATCCTACAATGAGCAGTTCTTC.

Many counts were recorded for this clonotype. The junction and the germline gene differ at one end; a read error may be behind it. V is TRBV20-1 and J is TRBJ1-1, with a weak D call TRBD1 (6 bases). The CDR3 consists of 16 residues. From germline, CDR1 is DFQATT and CDR2 SNEGSKA (reference sequence). The CDR3 here is CSTRDPGDRSNTEAFF. Written as DNA, the CDR3 is TGCAGTACTAGAGATCCAGGAGACAGGTCGAACACTGAAGCTTTCTTT.

CDR3 protein: CASSRDRLSSNIQYF. For the CDR3, the DNA is TGTGCCAGCAGCCGGGACAGGCTTTCCTCAAACATTCAGTACTTC. The chain links TRBV14 to TRBJ2-4; the match to TRBD1 covers 8 bases. The CDR3 runs to 15 residues. Germline loops: CDR1 SGHDN, CDR2 FVKESK. Trimming took 4 bases from V and 6 from J; bases not matched to a gene: 8.

Ten or more counts support this clonotype. This rearrangement joins TRBV2 to TRBJ2-7; 7 nucleotides line up with TRBD1. Looked up from germline, CDR1 is SNHLY and CDR2 is FYNNEI. V gave up 3 bases and J gave up 0 bases; unmatched junction bases: 2. This CDR3 is 14 amino acids long. The CDR3, as DNA: TGTGCCAGCAGTGAGGACAGGCGCTCCTACGAGCAGTACTTC. The encoded protein is CASSEDRRSYEQYF.

DNA for the CDR3: TGTGCCAGCAGCGTAGTTAACGCCCGGGTCACCGGGGAGCTGTTTTTT. Its protein product is CASSVVNARVTGELFF. The V and J genes are TRBV9 and TRBJ2-2; D uncertain. The CDR3 spans 16 residues. Trimming pared 0 bases from V and 4 bases from J, leaving 13 bases between. Germline CDR1 is SGDLS and CDR2 is YYNGEE.

This clonotype was observed at least ten times. This chain uses TRBV20-1 with TRBJ2-7; 8 positions agree with TRBD1. The CDR3 spans 13 residues. J gave up 0 bases and V 4 bases, and 2 bases lay outside the gene matches. The V gene's germline CDR1 is DFQATT and CDR2 SNEGSKA (reference sequence). The CDR3 reads CSAMGQDSYEQYF. CDR3 sequence (DNA): TGCAGTGCTATGGGACAGGACTCCTACGAGCAGTACTTC.

V gene TRBV29-1 combines with J gene TRBJ2-3, with D uncertain. The length of the CDR3 is 10 residues. V lost 7 bases and J 6 bases, leaving 8 bases between the germline ends. Germline V CDR1 and CDR2: SQVTM, ANQGSEA. The CDR3 coding sequence is TGCAGCGCCCTCGAGGATACGCAGTATTTT. Translation gives CSALEDTQYF.

This clonotype was recorded at least ten times. This chain uses TRBV11-1 with TRBJ1-1; D uncertain. The CDR3 contains 14 residues. Germline lookup yields CDR1 SGHAT and CDR2 FQDESV (reference sequence). V lost 4 bases and J lost 1, with 10 bases in between. CDR3 sequence: CASSSGSRNTEAFF. The CDR3, as DNA: TGTGCCAGCAGCTCGGGGTCGAGGAACACTGAAGCTTTCTTT.

This clonotype occurred many times. The J gene is TRBJ1-1, the V gene TRBV7-2; D is unclear. Germline CDR1 is SGHTA and CDR2 is FQGNSA. Between the trimmed V and J ends, which lost 2 bases and 5 bases, there was a span of 9 bases. The CDR3 length is 13 residues. The CDR3 nucleotides read TGTGCCAGCAGCTTAATACGGATGACTGAAGCTTTCTTT. As protein: CASSLIRMTEAFF.

The chain carries TRBV14 and TRBJ2-7; D may be TRBD1 (6 bases). The ends were cut back, 1 base at V and 3 bases at J, with 10 bases in the middle. Per germline, CDR1 SGHDN and CDR2 FVKESK. There are 14 residues in the CDR3. The CDR3 DNA is TGTGCCAGCAGCCAAGTACAGGGTGTCTACGAGCAGTACTTC. Translated, it gives CASSQVQGVYEQYF.